The entry that follows covers one TCR beta chain sequence. No antigen is known for it. Both 60 Vbeta primers and 13 Jbeta primers went into the PCR. Per the authors' pipeline: A follow-up analysis tallied around 80 million unique TCR beta chains, approximately 10 million shared. TCRdb keeps only in-frame clones here, not all; method: immunoSEQ multiplex PCR. Clonal size and the V and J genes are those of that table, whereas D and trimming came from the DNA. This table has under 250,000 clones, 82% appearing once. Germline V gene data show CDR1 as SGHRS and CDR2 as YFSETQ. CDR3 length: 14 residues. V was shortened by 6 bases and J by 0 bases, with 9 bases between the two germline ends. This sample is part of a study of cytomegalovirus exposure and HLA in healthy donors. Study context: The Caucasian-associated ancestry cluster held around four fifths of a few hundred genotyped donors. General study results and limits: Sequencing had likely introduced a cluster of highly shared sequence variants as an artifact.

The V call is TRBV5-1, the J call TRBJ2-2; tentatively, D is TRBD2 (5 bases). The sample comprised PBMCs. This TCR derives from a man aged 40-49 years in good health and CMV-seropositive. The DNA of the CDR3 is TGCGCCAGCATCGACGGGGCGAACACCGGGGAGCTGTTTTTT. As protein: CASIDGANTGELFF.